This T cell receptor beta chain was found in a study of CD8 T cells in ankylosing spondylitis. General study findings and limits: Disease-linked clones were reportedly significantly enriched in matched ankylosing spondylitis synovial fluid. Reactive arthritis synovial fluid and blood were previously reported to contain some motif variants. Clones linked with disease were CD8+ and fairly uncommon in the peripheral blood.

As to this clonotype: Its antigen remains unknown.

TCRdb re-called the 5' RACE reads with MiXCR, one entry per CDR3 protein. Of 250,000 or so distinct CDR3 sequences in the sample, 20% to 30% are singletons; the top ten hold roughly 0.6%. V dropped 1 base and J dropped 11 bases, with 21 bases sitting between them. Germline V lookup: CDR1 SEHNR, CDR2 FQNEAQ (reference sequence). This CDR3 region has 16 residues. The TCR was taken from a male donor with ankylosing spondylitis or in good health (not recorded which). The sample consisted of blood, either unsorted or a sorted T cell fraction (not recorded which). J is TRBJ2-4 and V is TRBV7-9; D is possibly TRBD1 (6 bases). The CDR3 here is CASSLGYGTGLPLQYF. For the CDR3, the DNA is TGTGCCAGCAGCTTAGGGTACGGCACAGGGCTTCCCCTTCAGTACTTC.